The 4 T cell receptor beta chains reported below all come from one sample, sequenced in a study of cytomegalovirus exposure and HLA in healthy donors. 13 Jbeta primers and 60 Vbeta primers were used for the PCR. Libraries were prepared by immunoSEQ multiplex PCR; TCRdb keeps only in-frame clonotypes and omits some of them. The record lists approximately 190,000 clones, of which the ten most abundant hold about 6.5%. The sample taken for sequencing was PBMCs. The origin of the receptors is a man aged 25-40 years in good health and CMV-seronegative.

This sequence joins TRBV6-1 and TRBJ2-7; 13 bases are a match to TRBD2. Germline V gene sequence: CDR1 MNHNS, CDR2 SASEGT. The V gene end was trimmed by 6 bases and the J gene end by 5 bases; junction bases not matched to a gene: 7. This CDR3 is built from 15 residues. CDR3 region: CASRSGTSGNNEQYF. The CDR3, as DNA: TGTGCCAGCAGATCCGGGACTAGCGGGAACAACGAGCAGTACTTC.

The chain carries TRBV6-1 and TRBJ2-5; TRBD1 matches 8 bases. Looked up from germline, CDR1 is MNHNS and CDR2 is SASEGT. Trimming cost V 6 bases and J 5 bases; bases outside gene matches: 8. This CDR3 is built from 14 residues. This chain's CDR3 is CASSRTGLRETQYF. Written as DNA, the CDR3 is TGTGCCAGCAGCCGGACAGGGCTCCGTGAGACCCAGTACTTC.

This rearrangement joins TRBV11-3 to TRBJ2-7; D may be TRBD2 (6 bases). Per germline, CDR1 SGHNT and CDR2 YENEEA. The V and J ends lost 5 bases and 7 bases respectively, with 15 bases between them. This CDR3 region has 13 residues. CDR3 amino acids: CASSMTSPGEQYF. The CDR3 DNA reads TGTGCCAGCAGCATGACTAGTCCCGGAGAGCAGTACTTC.

The chain carries TRBV19 and TRBJ2-2; D is unclear. This CDR3 comprises 14 residues. Per the germline V gene, CDR1 is LNHDA and CDR2 is SQIVND (reference sequence). The V end was cut by 3 bases, the J end by 2 bases, with 7 bases between. The CDR3 is CASSMTINTGELFF. Written as DNA, the CDR3 is TGTGCCAGTAGTATGACAATCAACACCGGGGAGCTGTTTTTT.